This entry lists 9 T cell receptor beta chains sequenced from one sample in a study of CD8 T cells in Susac syndrome. Reverse transcription of 0.5 to 1 ug RNA was performed with random hexamers. In TCRdb, the immunoSEQ multiplex PCR reads were re-called with MiXCR into one record per CDR3 protein. The sample includes 160,000 or so distinct CDR3 sequences, roughly 95% seen only once; the top ten take approximately 0.094%. Input material: CD4+ T cells from PBMCs. These receptor sequences come from a human donor with multiple sclerosis.

This clonotype appeared a single time. V is TRBV3-1 and J is TRBJ2-1, with D unresolved. Germline V CDR1 and CDR2: LGHDT, YNNKEL (reference sequence). V shed 4 bases and J shed 9 bases, with 13 bases lying between them. The CDR3 has 13 amino acids. DNA for the CDR3: TGTGCCAGCAGCCTTACGTCTCGGGCTGAGCAGTTCTTC. It yields the protein CASSLTSRAEQFF.

The V call is TRBV3-1, the J call TRBJ2-3; TRBD2 matches at 10 bases. V shed 4 bases and J 4 bases; nucleotides not matched to a gene: 14. CDR3 length: 18 residues. Germline assignment: CDR1 LGHDT and CDR2 YNNKEL (reference sequence). CDR3 DNA: TGTGCCAGCAGCCTAGCGGGAGGCGAGCGGGACCTGGCAGATACGCAGTATTTT. It yields the protein CASSLAGGERDLADTQYF.

This clonotype was seen a handful of times. The chain joins TRBV7-7 to TRBJ1-1; no firm D call. Germline lookup yields CDR1 SSHAT and CDR2 FNYEAQ (reference sequence). The V end was cut by 3 bases, the J end by 8 bases, with 13 bases between. The CDR3 consists of 13 residues. The CDR3 sequence: CASSLGAGSEAFF. The CDR3 DNA reads as TGTGCCAGCAGCTTGGGCGCGGGGTCCGAAGCTTTCTTT.

The V gene is TRBV15, the J gene TRBJ1-5, with a possible D match to TRBD1 (6 bases). The CDR3 contains 17 residues. V lost 5 bases to trimming and J lost 2 bases, with 19 bases between them. From germline, CDR1 is LNHNV and CDR2 YYDKDF (reference sequence). Here the CDR3 DNA reads TGTGCCACCAGCCGTTGGCGGGGGGCTGGGGGCAATCAGCCCCAGCATTTT. It codes for CATSRWRGAGGNQPQHF.

This chain connects TRBV10-3 to TRBJ1-1; 8 nucleotides align to TRBD1. Germline lookup yields CDR1 ENHRY and CDR2 SYGVKD. The CDR3 contains 12 residues. Losses at the gene ends were 7 bases for V and 11 bases for J; bases not matched to a gene: 9. The CDR3 nucleotides read TGTGCCATCAAACAGGGGGAAGGATTTGCTTTCTTT. Its translation: CAIKQGEGFAFF.

The chain recombines TRBV6-2 or TRBV6-3 with TRBJ2-1; 7 positions match TRBD2. CDR3 size: 16 residues. J was trimmed by 1 base and V by 2 bases; bases with no gene match: 5. Germline assignment: CDR1 MNHEY and CDR2 SVGEGT. The CDR3 nucleotides are TGTGCCAGCAGTTACCCCCTAGCGGCGTCCTACAATGAGCAGTTCTTC. As protein: CASSYPLAASYNEQFF.

CDR3 sequence: CASSYGTPDQPQHF. The CDR3 region has the DNA TGTGCCAGCAGTTATGGGACACCAGATCAGCCCCAGCATTTT. J is TRBJ1-5 and V is TRBV6-6, with a weak D call TRBD1 (6 bases). The germline CDR1 and CDR2 sequences are MNHNY and SVGAGI (reference sequence). V gave up 3 bases and J gave up 5 bases, with 11 bases separating them. The CDR3 runs 14 residues.

V gene TRBV7-9 combines with J gene TRBJ2-1, with D possibly matching TRBD2 (6 bases). The CDR3 contains 12 residues. Germline V gene lookup returns CDR1 SEHNR and CDR2 FQNEAQ (reference sequence). V was cut by 9 bases and J by 4 bases, with 10 bases left in between. This chain's CDR3 is CASYSGYNEQFF. The CDR3 nucleotides are TGTGCCAGTTATAGCGGATACAATGAGCAGTTCTTC.

The CDR3 protein is CAWSLGTEAFF. CDR3 DNA: TGTGCCTGGAGTTTGGGTACTGAAGCTTTCTTT. The chain uses TRBV30 and TRBJ1-1; D is ambiguous. Trimming cost V 2 bases and J 5 bases, with 6 bases left between them. The CDR3 is made up of 11 amino acids. The germline gives CDR1 GTSNPN, CDR2 SVGIG (reference sequence).